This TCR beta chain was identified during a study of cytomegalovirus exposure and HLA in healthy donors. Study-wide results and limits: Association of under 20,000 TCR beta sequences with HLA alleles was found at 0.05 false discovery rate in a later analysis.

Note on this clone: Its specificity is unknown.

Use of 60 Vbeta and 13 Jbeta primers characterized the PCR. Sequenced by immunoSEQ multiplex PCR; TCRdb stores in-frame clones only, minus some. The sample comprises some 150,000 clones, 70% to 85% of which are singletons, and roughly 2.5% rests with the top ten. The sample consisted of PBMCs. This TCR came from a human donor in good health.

CDR3: CASGWGDRMNTEAFF. CDR3 nucleotides: TGCGCCAGCGGTTGGGGGGACAGAATGAACACTGAAGCTTTCTTT. The chain carries TRBV5-1 and TRBJ1-1; 7 bases agree with TRBD1. The CDR3 has 15 residues. Unmatched junction bases numbered 9, after V lost 7 bases and J lost 0 bases. Germline values: CDR1 SGHRS, CDR2 YFSETQ.